This T cell receptor beta chain was observed in a study of lung T cells in sarcoidosis with Löfgren's syndrome. Whole-study context: Bronchoalveolar lavage fluid in sarcoidosis accumulates CD4+ T cells. Findings of the study overall: The most expanded V genes in Löfgren's patients were reportedly TRAV12-1 and TRBV2. Multiple Löfgren's syndrome patients reportedly shared TRAV12-1 and TRBV2 CDR3 motifs, suggesting public CD4+ TCRs.

TCRdb processed the reads anew with MiXCR; each CDR3 protein has one entry. The sample holds roughly 63,000 distinct CDR3 sequences; approximately 22% are singletons and the top ten take approximately 2.4%. The CDR3 consists of 14 residues. Germline CDR1 PRHDT, CDR2 FYEKMQ (reference sequence). J gave up 6 bases and V 4 bases, and 5 bases lay outside the gene matches. Remarks on this clonotype: Its target is not known.

This clonotype was obtained from a human donor with sarcoidosis (Löfgren's syndrome or another form), or a control subject (not recorded which). The sequencing sample was made of CD4+ T cells from PBMCs. The rearrangement uses TRBV13 and TRBJ1-2; 10 bases line up with TRBD1. The CDR3 DNA reads TGTGCCAGCAGCTCCAGACAGGGGGCGAATGGCTACACCTTC. This encodes CASSSRQGANGYTF.